A selection of T cell receptor beta chains follows, all from one sample in a study of blood T cell repertoires in COVID-19. Measured with immunoSEQ multiplex PCR; TCRdb has only the in-frame clones, and not every one. The table has 110,000 to 150,000 clones, 70% to 85% seen once. Sequencing used PBMCs or T cells enriched from blood (not recorded which). Receptor source: a woman aged 18-35 years who had been exposed to COVID-19. The CDR3 runs from the conserved cysteine through the conserved F or W. A D gene is named only where the DNA matches it firmly. Clone size is not always given. Where it is, it says once, few, many or a class for expanded clones.

clone size: .
V gene: TRBV5-1
J gene: TRBJ1-1
D gene: .
CDR3 DNA: TGCGCCAGCAGGGGGCTGTTGAACACTGAAGCTTTCTTT
CDR3 protein: CASRGLLNTEAFF

clone size: .
V gene: TRBV28
J gene: TRBJ2-7
D gene: TRBD2
CDR3 DNA: TGTGCCAGCAAACAGGGCGGGACTAGCGGGAAGCAGTACTTC
CDR3 protein: CASKQGGTSGKQYF

clone size: few
V gene: TRBV5-4
J gene: TRBJ1-5
D gene: TRBD1
CDR3 DNA: TGTGCCAGCAGCAGTGACAGGGGAGAGAATCAGCCCCAGCATTTT
CDR3 protein: CASSSDRGENQPQHF

clone size: .
V gene: TRBV27
J gene: TRBJ2-3
D gene: TRBD2
CDR3 DNA: TGTGCCAGCATGACTAGCGGCACAGATACGCAGTATTTT
CDR3 protein: CASMTSGTDTQYF

clone size: few
V gene: TRBV4-3
J gene: TRBJ1-2
D gene: .
CDR3 DNA: TGCGCCAGCAGCCAAGAATACCTTGGGTCACGGAGTGGCTACACCTTC
CDR3 protein: CASSQEYLGSRSGYTF

clone size: few
V gene: TRBV11-1
J gene: TRBJ2-1
D gene: .
CDR3 DNA: TGTGCCAGCAGAGGTGGACAGTACAATGAGCAGTTCTTC
CDR3 protein: CASRGGQYNEQFF

clone size: .
V gene: TRBV6-1
J gene: TRBJ2-7
D gene: .
CDR3 DNA: TGTGCCAGCAGTGAGGGACTTTTCTCCTACGAGCAGTACTTC
CDR3 protein: CASSEGLFSYEQYF

clone size: .
V gene: TRBV19
J gene: TRBJ2-1
D gene: .
CDR3 DNA: TGTGCCAGTAGCCCCCGGATTATGGGGGCGATGGGCAATGAGCAGTTCTTC
CDR3 protein: CASSPRIMGAMGNEQFF

clone size: .
V gene: TRBV7-2
J gene: TRBJ1-1
D gene: .
CDR3 DNA: TGTGCCAGCAGCTTAACCGGACAGAACACTGAAGCTTTCTTT
CDR3 protein: CASSLTGQNTEAFF

clone size: .
V gene: TRBV5-5
J gene: TRBJ2-1
D gene: .
CDR3 DNA: TGTGCCAGCAGCCGAACTAGCCACAATGGCAATGAGCAGTTCTTC
CDR3 protein: CASSRTSHNGNEQFF

clone size: .
V gene: TRBV27
J gene: TRBJ1-4
D gene: TRBD1
CDR3 DNA: TGTGCCAGCAGTAACCTCAGGACAGGGGTTAATGAAAAACTGTTTTTT
CDR3 protein: CASSNLRTGVNEKLFF

clone size: .
V gene: TRBV7-9
J gene: TRBJ1-1
D gene: .
CDR3 DNA: TGTGCCAGCAGCCCATGGGAGGGTACTGAAGCTTTCTTT
CDR3 protein: CASSPWEGTEAFF

clone size: .
V gene: TRBV2
J gene: TRBJ1-3
D gene: .
CDR3 DNA: TGTGCCAGCAGCAGACAGGTCATCTCTGGAAACACCATATATTTT
CDR3 protein: CASSRQVISGNTIYF

clone size: .
V gene: TRBV11-1
J gene: TRBJ1-2
D gene: .
CDR3 DNA: TGTGCCAGCAGCCATTACGAGGGGGAAAATGGCTACACCTTC
CDR3 protein: CASSHYEGENGYTF

clone size: once
V gene: TRBV15
J gene: TRBJ1-2
D gene: TRBD1
CDR3 DNA: TGTGCCACCAGCAGAATGGACAGGGACGACGGCTACACCTTC
CDR3 protein: CATSRMDRDDGYTF

clone size: .
V gene: TRBV9
J gene: TRBJ1-2
D gene: .
CDR3 DNA: TGTGCCAGCACACGGGACACAGGGACCCTTGAGGGCTACACCTTC
CDR3 protein: CASTRDTGTLEGYTF

clone size: once
V gene: TRBV12-3/TRBV12-4
J gene: TRBJ2-5
D gene: TRBD1
CDR3 DNA: TGTGCCAGCAGACTACAGGGGTTAGAGACCCAGTACTTC
CDR3 protein: CASRLQGLETQYF

clone size: once
V gene: TRBV4-1
J gene: TRBJ1-3
D gene: .
CDR3 DNA: TGCGCCAGCAGCCAACCGGGGGACACCATATATTTT
CDR3 protein: CASSQPGDTIYF

clone size: .
V gene: TRBV4-3
J gene: TRBJ1-2
D gene: .
CDR3 DNA: TGCGCCAGCAGCCAAGTCGAGCCCGGAGAGGGTTTCGATGGCTACACCTTC
CDR3 protein: CASSQVEPGEGFDGYTF

clone size: few
V gene: TRBV12-5
J gene: TRBJ2-1
D gene: TRBD2
CDR3 DNA: TGTGCTAGTGGTCTGGAACTAGCGGGAGTTTTCGATGAGCAGTTCTTC
CDR3 protein: CASGLELAGVFDEQFF

clone size: .
V gene: TRBV2
J gene: TRBJ1-1
D gene: TRBD1
CDR3 DNA: TGTGCCAGCAGAACGGACAGGGGGCATACGAACACTGAAGCTTTCTTT
CDR3 protein: CASRTDRGHTNTEAFF

clone size: once
V gene: TRBV6-4
J gene: TRBJ2-3
D gene: .
CDR3 DNA: TGTGCCAGCAGTCTGGACAGTGCGCCGACAGATACGCAGTATTTT
CDR3 protein: CASSLDSAPTDTQYF

clone size: .
V gene: TRBV5-1
J gene: TRBJ2-7
D gene: .
CDR3 DNA: TGCGCCAGCAGCTCCCTAGGAGAGCAGTACTTC
CDR3 protein: CASSSLGEQYF

clone size: .
V gene: TRBV3-1/TRBV3-2
J gene: TRBJ1-4
D gene: TRBD1
CDR3 DNA: TGTGCCAGCAGCCAAATCCGGGACAGTGAATACGTGCGGGTTTTT
CDR3 protein: CASSQIRDSEYVRVF

clone size: .
V gene: TRBV5-6
J gene: TRBJ2-3
D gene: TRBD2
CDR3 DNA: TGTGCCAGCAGCTCGCTAGCGGGAGTAAGAGATACGCAGTATTTT
CDR3 protein: CASSSLAGVRDTQYF

clone size: .
V gene: TRBV7-8
J gene: TRBJ1-1
D gene: .
CDR3 DNA: TGTGCCAGCAGCCCAATACCAGGAAACACTGAAGCTTTCTTT
CDR3 protein: CASSPIPGNTEAFF

clone size: .
V gene: TRBV24-1
J gene: TRBJ2-3
D gene: TRBD2
CDR3 DNA: TGTGCCACCAGTGATCCTAGGACTAGCGGGAATCCAGATACGCAGTATTTT
CDR3 protein: CATSDPRTSGNPDTQYF

clone size: .
V gene: TRBV28
J gene: TRBJ1-5
D gene: .
CDR3 DNA: TGTGCCAGCAGTTACCCCCATGGGCAGGGGAGCAATCAGCCCCAGCATTTT
CDR3 protein: CASSYPHGQGSNQPQHF

clone size: few
V gene: TRBV5-1
J gene: TRBJ1-1
D gene: .
CDR3 DNA: TGCGCCAGCAGCTTAGGGGACATGACTGAAGCTTTCTTT
CDR3 protein: CASSLGDMTEAFF

clone size: .
V gene: TRBV3-1/TRBV3-2
J gene: TRBJ1-4
D gene: .
CDR3 DNA: TGTGCCAGCAGCCAAAACAGGGACCCCAATGAAAAACTGTTTTTT
CDR3 protein: CASSQNRDPNEKLFF

clone size: .
V gene: TRBV29-1
J gene: TRBJ1-3
D gene: .
CDR3 DNA: TGCAGCGTGGCAGGACAGCTTGGAAACACCATATATTTT
CDR3 protein: CSVAGQLGNTIYF

clone size: few
V gene: TRBV29-1
J gene: TRBJ2-7
D gene: .
CDR3 DNA: TGCAGCGTTGAAGTCCGGGACTCAAACGAGCAGTACTTC
CDR3 protein: CSVEVRDSNEQYF

clone size: .
V gene: TRBV5-1
J gene: TRBJ1-3
D gene: .
CDR3 DNA: TGCGCCAGCAGCTTGGAACAGGCTTTATCTGGAAACACCATATATTTT
CDR3 protein: CASSLEQALSGNTIYF

clone size: .
V gene: TRBV7-6
J gene: TRBJ1-2
D gene: .
CDR3 DNA: TGTGCCAGCAGCCCGGTAACAGGGACGCCGAACTATGGCTACACCTTC
CDR3 protein: CASSPVTGTPNYGYTF

clone size: .
V gene: TRBV7-6
J gene: TRBJ2-2
D gene: TRBD2
CDR3 DNA: TGTGCCAGCAGCTTAGCGAACCGCGGGAGGCACACCGGGGAGCTGTTTTTT
CDR3 protein: CASSLANRGRHTGELFF

clone size: .
V gene: TRBV5-1
J gene: TRBJ1-2
D gene: TRBD1
CDR3 DNA: TGCGCCAGCAGCCCTACAGGACAGGGACCGTATGGCTACACCTTC
CDR3 protein: CASSPTGQGPYGYTF

clone size: .
V gene: TRBV6-5
J gene: TRBJ1-1
D gene: .
CDR3 DNA: TGTGCCAGCAGTTACTCGCGGGGTATGACGAACACTGAAGCTTTCTTT
CDR3 protein: CASSYSRGMTNTEAFF

clone size: .
V gene: TRBV7-8
J gene: TRBJ2-3
D gene: TRBD1
CDR3 DNA: TGTGCCAGCAGCCGGACAGGGGTTAGCACAGATACGCAGTATTTT
CDR3 protein: CASSRTGVSTDTQYF

clone size: .
V gene: TRBV18
J gene: TRBJ2-7
D gene: .
CDR3 DNA: TGTGCCAGCTCAAGACAGTCCTACGAGCAGTACTTC
CDR3 protein: CASSRQSYEQYF

clone size: .
V gene: TRBV7-9
J gene: TRBJ2-7
D gene: TRBD1
CDR3 DNA: TGTGCCAGCAGCTTAGCGCTAACAGGGGGCCGCTACGAGCAGTACTTC
CDR3 protein: CASSLALTGGRYEQYF

clone size: .
V gene: TRBV19
J gene: TRBJ1-2
D gene: TRBD1
CDR3 DNA: TGTGCCAGTAGTACCCGGACAGGGGTTAATGGCTACACCTTC
CDR3 protein: CASSTRTGVNGYTF

clone size: .
V gene: TRBV15
J gene: TRBJ2-1
D gene: TRBD2
CDR3 DNA: TGTGCCACCAGCAGAGATCCCAGCGGGAGGGCCATTTACAATGAGCAGTTCTTC
CDR3 protein: CATSRDPSGRAIYNEQFF

clone size: .
V gene: TRBV4-1
J gene: TRBJ1-4
D gene: TRBD1
CDR3 DNA: TGCGCCAGCAGCCGAGGAGGGGGACAGGGGGATGAAAAACTGTTTTTT
CDR3 protein: CASSRGGGQGDEKLFF

clone size: .
V gene: TRBV7-8
J gene: TRBJ2-7
D gene: TRBD1
CDR3 DNA: TGTGCCAGCAGGATCGGACAGGGGGCCTACGAGCAGTACTTC
CDR3 protein: CASRIGQGAYEQYF

clone size: few
V gene: TRBV12-3/TRBV12-4
J gene: TRBJ1-2
D gene: .
CDR3 DNA: TGTGCCAGCAGTTGGGCCGGTAACGGCTACACCTTC
CDR3 protein: CASSWAGNGYTF

clone size: .
V gene: TRBV19
J gene: TRBJ2-7
D gene: .
CDR3 DNA: TGTGCCAGTAGCAGGACTCCAGACGCCCTCTACGAGCAGTACTTC
CDR3 protein: CASSRTPDALYEQYF